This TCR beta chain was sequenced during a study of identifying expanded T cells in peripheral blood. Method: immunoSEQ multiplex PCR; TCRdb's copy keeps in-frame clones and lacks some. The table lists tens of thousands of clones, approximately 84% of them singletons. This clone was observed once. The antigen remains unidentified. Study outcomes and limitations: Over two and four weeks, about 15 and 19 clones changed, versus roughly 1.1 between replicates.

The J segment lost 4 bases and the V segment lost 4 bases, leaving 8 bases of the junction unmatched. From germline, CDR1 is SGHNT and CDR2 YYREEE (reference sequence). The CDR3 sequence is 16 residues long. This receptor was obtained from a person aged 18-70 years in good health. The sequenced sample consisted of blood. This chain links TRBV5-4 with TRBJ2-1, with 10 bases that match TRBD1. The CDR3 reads CASSASGTGAYNEQFF. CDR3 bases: TGTGCCAGCAGCGCTTCCGGGACAGGGGCGTACAATGAGCAGTTCTTC.